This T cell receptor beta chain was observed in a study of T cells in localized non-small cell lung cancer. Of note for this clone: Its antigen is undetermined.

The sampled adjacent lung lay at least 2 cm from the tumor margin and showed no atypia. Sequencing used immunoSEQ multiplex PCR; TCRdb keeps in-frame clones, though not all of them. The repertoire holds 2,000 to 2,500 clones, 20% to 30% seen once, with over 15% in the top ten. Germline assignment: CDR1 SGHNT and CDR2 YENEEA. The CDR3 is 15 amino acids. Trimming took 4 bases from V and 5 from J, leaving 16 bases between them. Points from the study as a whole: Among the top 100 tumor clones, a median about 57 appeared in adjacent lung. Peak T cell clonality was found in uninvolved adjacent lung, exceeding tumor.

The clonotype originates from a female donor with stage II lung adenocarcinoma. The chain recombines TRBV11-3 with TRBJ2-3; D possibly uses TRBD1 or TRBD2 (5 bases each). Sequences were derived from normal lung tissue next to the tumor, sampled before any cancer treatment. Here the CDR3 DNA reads TGTGCCAGCAGCTCGGGACGGAGAGGGAGAGATACGCAGTATTTT. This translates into CASSSGRRGRDTQYF. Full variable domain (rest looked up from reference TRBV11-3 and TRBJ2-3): EAGVVQSPRYKIIEKKQPVAFWCNPISGHNTLYWYLQNLGQGPELLIRYENEEAVDDSQLPKDRFSAERLKGVDSTLKIQPAELGDSAVYLCASSSGRRGRDTQYFGPGTRLTVL.